This T cell receptor (beta chain) comes out of a study of cytomegalovirus exposure and HLA in healthy donors. Study observations and caveats: Reportedly, fewer N-insertions than the approximately 650-donor mean appeared in an Asian-associated ancestry cluster in a later analysis.

The CDR3 spans 14 residues. The V gene's germline CDR1 is SGHTA and CDR2 FQGTGA. The V gene lost 5 bases and the J gene lost 4 bases, with 11 bases spanning the gap. Both 60 Vbeta primers and 13 Jbeta primers went into the PCR. TCRdb keeps only in-frame clones here, not all; method: immunoSEQ multiplex PCR. The table lists roughly 46,000 clones. Comments on this clone: As yet, its antigen is unknown.

The TCR was taken from a woman between 40 and 55 years old in good health and CMV-seronegative. Sequenced input: PBMCs. The chain employs TRBV7-3 and TRBJ2-2; no clear D gene. The CDR3 is CASSPTWSTGELFF. The DNA for the CDR3 is TGTGCCAGCAGCCCTACTTGGTCCACCGGGGAGCTGTTTTTT.